This T cell receptor beta chain originates from a study of cytomegalovirus exposure and HLA in healthy donors. Trimming removed 8 bases from V and 0 bases from J, with 15 bases in between. This CDR3 has 15 amino acids. CDR1 and CDR2 (germline): MNHEY, SVGAGI. General study points: Cytomegalovirus-associated TCR beta chains were listed, numbering some 150. As a later analysis showed, a missense DCLRE1C variant was linked to trimming of TCR beta V- and J-genes. Reports credit the classifier with highly specific, highly sensitive diagnosis of cytomegalovirus status.

PCR amplification relied on 60 Vbeta primers (plus 13 Jbeta primers). Assay: immunoSEQ multiplex PCR; the TCRdb copy retains only in-frame clones and omits some. The sample lists 140,000 or so clones, 75% to 80% seen once, with about 2.2% in the top ten. All donors participated as healthy donors of bone marrow. This clone was found a few times. Antigen: not known. This sequence joins TRBV6-5 and TRBJ2-3; D perhaps matches TRBD1 (6 bases). This sequence was found in a woman in her late teens or twenties in good health and CMV-seropositive. The sequencing input was PBMCs. The DNA for the CDR3 is TGTGCCAGCTCCAACGCAGGGGATAGCACAGATACGCAGTATTTT. As protein: CASSNAGDSTDTQYF.